These 5 T cell receptor beta chains originate from one sample sequenced in a study of immune cell composition in non-small cell lung cancer. Produced via immunoSEQ multiplex PCR; TCRdb's table is partial and in-frame only. This sample yields approximately 8,000 clones, of which 60% to 80% are seen a single time; roughly 12% belongs to the top ten. The sequenced material came from lung tumor tissue. These receptors came from a human donor with non-small cell lung cancer.

Comment on this clone: Mismatch with germline at one junction end may stem from a read error. The chain combines TRBV10-3 with TRBJ1-1; D perhaps matches TRBD1 (5 bases). CDR3 length equals 14 residues. The germline gives CDR1 ENHRY, CDR2 SYGVKD. Here the CDR3 DNA reads TGTGCCAGCAGTCCCAGGACCGGGACCACTGAAGCTTTCTTT. This translates into CASSPRTGTTEAFF.

This clone was detected once. The V and J genes are TRBV11-3 and TRBJ2-5; weak D call: TRBD2 (5 bases). The V end lost 5 bases, the J end lost 1 base, and 8 bases lay between the germline ends. The CDR3 spans 13 residues. Germline CDR1 and CDR2: SGHNT and YENEEA. This CDR3 reads CASSPSGQETQYF. In DNA, the CDR3 is TGTGCCAGCAGCCCCAGCGGCCAAGAGACCCAGTACTTC.

This chain uses TRBV9 with TRBJ2-2; D might be TRBD1 (5 bases). CDR1 and CDR2 from the germline V gene are SGDLS and YYNGEE. The length of the CDR3 is 16 residues. V gave up 0 bases and J gave up 6 bases, with 15 bases separating them. This chain's CDR3 is CASSVAPGLVSGELFF. CDR3 bases: TGTGCCAGCAGCGTAGCACCAGGGCTAGTGTCCGGGGAGCTGTTTTTT.

This chain links TRBV7-2 with TRBJ1-2; D gene uncertain. Per germline, CDR1 SGHTA and CDR2 FQGNSA. V gave up 2 bases and J gave up 8 bases, with 12 bases separating them. This CDR3 contains 13 residues. As DNA, the CDR3 is TGTGCCAGCAGCTTACCGACCCCTAGAGGCTACACCTTC. Protein: CASSLPTPRGYTF.

The gene calls are TRBV5-4 and TRBJ2-2, with no clear D. Trimming shortened V by 0 bases and J by 0 bases, and 9 bases separated the two germline ends. Germline V gene sequence: CDR1 SGHNT, CDR2 YYREEE (reference sequence). The CDR3 spans 16 residues. CDR3 region: CASSLAVLTNTGELFF. CDR3 DNA: TGTGCCAGCAGCTTGGCAGTGCTAACGAACACCGGGGAGCTGTTTTTT.